Included here is one TCR beta chain sequence, with context. Germline V gene lookup returns CDR1 SGHVS and CDR2 FQNEAQ. V was shortened by 5 bases and J by 3 bases, with 14 bases between the two germline ends. This CDR3 has 14 residues. Profiling relied on immunoSEQ multiplex PCR, and the TCRdb table lists in-frame clones only, not all of them. The sample consists of 70,000 to 100,000 clones, roughly 82% of them appearing once. The data stem from a study of blood T cell repertoires in COVID-19. Turning to the study itself: Sample material is recorded as cDNA or gDNA derived from T cells, B-cell-depleted T cells, or PBMCs.

The sample consisted of peripheral blood. V usage is TRBV7-8 and J usage is TRBJ2-7; the D gene is possibly TRBD2 (5 bases). This clonotype was sampled from a man in his forties or fifties with active or convalescent COVID-19. The CDR3 is CASSPRSGHYEQYF. CDR3 bases: TGTGCCAGCAGCCCCAGGAGCGGCCACTACGAGCAGTACTTC. Complete variable domain (other parts from reference TRBV7-8 and TRBJ2-7): GAGVSQSPRYKVAKRGQDVALRCDPISGHVSLFWYQQALGQGPEFLTYFQNEAQLDKSGLPSDRFFAERPEGSVSTLKIQRTQQEDSAVYLCASSPRSGHYEQYFGPGTRLTVT.